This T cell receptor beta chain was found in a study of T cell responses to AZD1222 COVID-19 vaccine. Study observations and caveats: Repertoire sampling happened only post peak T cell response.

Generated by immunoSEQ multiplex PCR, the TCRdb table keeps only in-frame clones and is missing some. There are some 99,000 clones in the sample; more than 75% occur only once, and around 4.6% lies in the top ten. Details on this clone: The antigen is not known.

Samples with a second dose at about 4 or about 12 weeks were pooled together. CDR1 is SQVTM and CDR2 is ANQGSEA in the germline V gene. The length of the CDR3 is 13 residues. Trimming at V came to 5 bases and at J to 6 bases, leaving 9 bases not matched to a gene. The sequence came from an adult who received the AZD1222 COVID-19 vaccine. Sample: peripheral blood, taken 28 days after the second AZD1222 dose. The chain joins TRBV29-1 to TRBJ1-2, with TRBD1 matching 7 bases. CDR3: CSVSDLTGNGYTF. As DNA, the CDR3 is TGCAGCGTTTCGGACCTGACAGGGAATGGCTACACCTTC. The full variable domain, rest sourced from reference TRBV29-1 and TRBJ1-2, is SAVISQKPSRDICQRGTSLTIQCQVDSQVTMMFWYRQQPGQSLTLIATANQGSEATYESGFVIDKFPISRPNLTFSTLTVSNMSPEDSSIYLCSVSDLTGNGYTFGSGTRLTVV.